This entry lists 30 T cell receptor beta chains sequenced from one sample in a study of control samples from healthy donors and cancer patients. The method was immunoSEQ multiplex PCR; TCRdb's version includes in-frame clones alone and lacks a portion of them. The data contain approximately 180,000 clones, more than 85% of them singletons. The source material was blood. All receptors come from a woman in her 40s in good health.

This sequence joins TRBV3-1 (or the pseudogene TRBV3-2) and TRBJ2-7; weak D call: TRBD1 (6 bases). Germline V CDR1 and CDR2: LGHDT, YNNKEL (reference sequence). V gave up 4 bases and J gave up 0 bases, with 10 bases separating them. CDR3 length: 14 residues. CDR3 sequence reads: CASSRTAASYEQYF. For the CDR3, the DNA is TGTGCCAGCAGCCGGACAGCAGCCTCCTACGAGCAGTACTTC.

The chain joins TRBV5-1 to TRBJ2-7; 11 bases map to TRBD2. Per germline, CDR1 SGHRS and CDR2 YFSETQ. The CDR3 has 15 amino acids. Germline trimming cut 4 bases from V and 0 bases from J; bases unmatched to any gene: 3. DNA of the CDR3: TGCGCCAGCAGCCCTAGCGGGGGGCCCTCCTACGAGCAGTACTTC. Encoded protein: CASSPSGGPSYEQYF.

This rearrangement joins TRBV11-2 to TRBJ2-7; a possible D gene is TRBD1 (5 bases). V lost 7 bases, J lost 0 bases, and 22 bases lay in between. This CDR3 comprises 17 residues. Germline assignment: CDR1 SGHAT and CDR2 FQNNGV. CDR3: CASIAYSGNPSSYEQYF. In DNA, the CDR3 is TGTGCCAGCATCGCCTATTCAGGGAATCCTAGCTCCTACGAGCAGTACTTC.

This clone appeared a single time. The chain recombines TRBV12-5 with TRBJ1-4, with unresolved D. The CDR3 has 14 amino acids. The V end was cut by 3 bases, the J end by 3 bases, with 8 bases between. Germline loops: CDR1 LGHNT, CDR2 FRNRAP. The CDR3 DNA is TGTGCTAGTGGTTTTGGGCAGGCTAATGAAAAACTGTTTTTT. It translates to CASGFGQANEKLFF. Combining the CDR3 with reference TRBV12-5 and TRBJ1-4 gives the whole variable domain DARVTQTPRHKVTEMGQEVTMRCQPILGHNTVFWYRQTMMQGLELLAYFRNRAPLDDSGMPKDRFSAEMPDATLATLKIQPSEPRDSAVYFCASGFGQANEKLFFGSGTQLSVL.

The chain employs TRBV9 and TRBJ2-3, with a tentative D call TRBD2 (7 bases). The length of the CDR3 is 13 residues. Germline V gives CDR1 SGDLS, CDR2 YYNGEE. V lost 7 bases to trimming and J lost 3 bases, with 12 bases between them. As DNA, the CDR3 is TGTGCCAGCGGGCGGGGGCGTACAGATACGCAGTATTTT. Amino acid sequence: CASGRGRTDTQYF.

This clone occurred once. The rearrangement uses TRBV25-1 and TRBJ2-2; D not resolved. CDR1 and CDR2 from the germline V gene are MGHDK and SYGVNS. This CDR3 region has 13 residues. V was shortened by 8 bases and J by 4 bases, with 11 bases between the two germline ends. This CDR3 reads CASGLTVTGELFF. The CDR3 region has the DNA TGTGCCAGCGGTTTGACTGTCACCGGGGAGCTGTTTTTT. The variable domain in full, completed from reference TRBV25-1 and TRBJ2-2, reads EADIYQTPRYLVIGTGKKITLECSQTMGHDKMYWYQQDPGMELHLIHYSYGVNSTEKGDLSSESTVSRIRTEHFPLTLESARPSHTSQYLCASGLTVTGELFFGEGSRLTVL.

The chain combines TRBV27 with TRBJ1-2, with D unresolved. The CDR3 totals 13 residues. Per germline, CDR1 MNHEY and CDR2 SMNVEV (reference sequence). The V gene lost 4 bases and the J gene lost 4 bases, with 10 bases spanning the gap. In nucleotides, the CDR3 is TGTGCCAGCAGTTATGGTCAGACCTATGGCTACACCTTC. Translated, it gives CASSYGQTYGYTF.

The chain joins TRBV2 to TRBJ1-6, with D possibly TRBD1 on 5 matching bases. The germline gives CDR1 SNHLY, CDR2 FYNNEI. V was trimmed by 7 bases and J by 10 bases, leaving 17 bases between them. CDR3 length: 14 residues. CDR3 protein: CASTSVGAVSPLHF. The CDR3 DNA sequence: TGTGCCAGCACATCAGTAGGGGCGGTGTCACCCCTCCACTTT.

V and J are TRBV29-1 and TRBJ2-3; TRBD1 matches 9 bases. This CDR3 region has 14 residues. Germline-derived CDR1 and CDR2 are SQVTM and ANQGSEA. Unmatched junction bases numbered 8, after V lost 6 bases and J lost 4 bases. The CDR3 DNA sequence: TGCAGCGTCGAACAGGGGGCAAGGGCAGATACGCAGTATTTT. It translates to CSVEQGARADTQYF.

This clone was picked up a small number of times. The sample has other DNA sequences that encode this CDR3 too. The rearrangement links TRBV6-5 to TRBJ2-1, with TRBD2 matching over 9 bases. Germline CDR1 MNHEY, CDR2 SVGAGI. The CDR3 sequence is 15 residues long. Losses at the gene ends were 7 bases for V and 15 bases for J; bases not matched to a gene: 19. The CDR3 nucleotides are TGTGCCAGCATCCGACCGGGTCTGCGGGGGGGTTTTTGGTTCTTC. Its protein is CASIRPGLRGGFWFF.

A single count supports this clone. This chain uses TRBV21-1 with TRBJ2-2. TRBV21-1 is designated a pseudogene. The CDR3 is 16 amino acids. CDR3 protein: CASSKTRAANTGELFF. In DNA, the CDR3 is TGTGCCAGCAGCAAAACAAGGGCCGCGAACACCGGGGAGCTGTTTTTT.

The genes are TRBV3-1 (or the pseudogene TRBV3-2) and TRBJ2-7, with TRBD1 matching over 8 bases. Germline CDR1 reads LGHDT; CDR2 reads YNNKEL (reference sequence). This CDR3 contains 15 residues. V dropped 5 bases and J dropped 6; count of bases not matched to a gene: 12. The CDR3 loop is CASSFTRQGLSEQYF. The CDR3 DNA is TGTGCCAGCAGCTTCACTAGACAGGGGTTAAGCGAGCAGTACTTC.

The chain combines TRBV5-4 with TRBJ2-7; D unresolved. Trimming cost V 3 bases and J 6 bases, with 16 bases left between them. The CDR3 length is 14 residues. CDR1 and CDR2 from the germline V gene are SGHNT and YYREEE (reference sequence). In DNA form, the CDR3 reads TGTGCCAGCAGCTCATTCGGTGGGTCGGGCGAGCAGTACTTC. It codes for CASSSFGGSGEQYF.

The CDR3 DNA reads TGTGCCAGCAGCCTTAGCGCGGGGGACCTCTCCTACGAGCAGTACTTC. Protein sequence: CASSLSAGDLSYEQYF. The chain has TRBV4-2 and TRBJ2-7; 7 positions agree with TRBD2. The CDR3 contains 16 residues. The germline CDR1 and CDR2 sequences are LGHNA and YNFKEQ. The ends lost 4 bases at V and 0 bases at J; junction bases unmatched: 9.

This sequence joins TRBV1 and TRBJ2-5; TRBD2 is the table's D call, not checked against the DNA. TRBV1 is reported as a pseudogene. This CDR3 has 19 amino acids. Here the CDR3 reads CTSSHGPGLAGVYQETQYF. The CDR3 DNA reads TGCACCAGCAGCCATGGACCGGGACTAGCGGGAGTGTACCAAGAGACCCAGTACTTC.

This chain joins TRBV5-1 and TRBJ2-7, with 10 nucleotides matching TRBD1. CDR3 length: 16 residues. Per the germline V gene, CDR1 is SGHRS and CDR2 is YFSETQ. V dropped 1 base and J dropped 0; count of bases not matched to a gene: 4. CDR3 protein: CASSLYGTGASYEQYF. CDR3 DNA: TGCGCCAGCAGCTTGTACGGGACAGGGGCCTCCTACGAGCAGTACTTC.

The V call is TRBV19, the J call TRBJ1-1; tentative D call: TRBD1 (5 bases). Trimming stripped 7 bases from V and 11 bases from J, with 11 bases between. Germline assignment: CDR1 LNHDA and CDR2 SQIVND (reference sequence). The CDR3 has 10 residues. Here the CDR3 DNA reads TGTGCCAGTACGGCCGGGACGGCTTTCTTT. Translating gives CASTAGTAFF.

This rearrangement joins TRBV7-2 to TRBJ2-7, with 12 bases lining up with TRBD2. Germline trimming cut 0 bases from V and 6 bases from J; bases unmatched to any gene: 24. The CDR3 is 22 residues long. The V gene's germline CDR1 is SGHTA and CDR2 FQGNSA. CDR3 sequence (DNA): TGTGCCAGCAGCTTAGCCCCTGGGGACAGGGGTTTTCTAGCGGGGGGGCTCCCCGAGCAGTACTTC. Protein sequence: CASSLAPGDRGFLAGGLPEQYF.

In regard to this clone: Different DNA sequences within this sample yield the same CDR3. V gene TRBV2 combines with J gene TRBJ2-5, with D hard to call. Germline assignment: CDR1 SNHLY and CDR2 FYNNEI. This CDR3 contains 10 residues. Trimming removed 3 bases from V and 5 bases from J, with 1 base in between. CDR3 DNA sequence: TGTGCCAGCAGTGAGGAGACCCAGTACTTC. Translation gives CASSEETQYF.

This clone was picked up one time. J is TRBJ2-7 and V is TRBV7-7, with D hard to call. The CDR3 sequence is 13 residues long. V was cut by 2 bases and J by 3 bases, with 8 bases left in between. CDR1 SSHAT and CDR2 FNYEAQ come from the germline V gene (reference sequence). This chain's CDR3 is CASSLSQSYEQYF. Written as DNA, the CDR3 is TGTGCCAGCAGCTTAAGTCAGAGCTACGAGCAGTACTTC. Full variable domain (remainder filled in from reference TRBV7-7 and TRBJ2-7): GAGVSQSPRYKVTKRGQDVTLRCDPISSHATLYWYQQALGQGPEFLTYFNYEAQPDKSGLPSDRFSAERPEGSISTLTIQRTEQRDSAMYRCASSLSQSYEQYFGPGTRLTVT.

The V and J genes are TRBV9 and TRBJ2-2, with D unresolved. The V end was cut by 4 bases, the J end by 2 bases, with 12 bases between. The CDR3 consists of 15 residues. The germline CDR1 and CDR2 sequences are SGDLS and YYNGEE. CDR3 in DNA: TGTGCCAGCAGCCCCCTGTTAGACAACACCGGGGAGCTGTTTTTT. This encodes CASSPLLDNTGELFF.

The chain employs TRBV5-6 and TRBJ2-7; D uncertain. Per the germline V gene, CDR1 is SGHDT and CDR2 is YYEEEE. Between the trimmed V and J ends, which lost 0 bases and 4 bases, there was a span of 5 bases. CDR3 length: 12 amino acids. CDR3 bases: TGTGCCAGCAGCTTGGTCGGTTACGAGCAGTACTTC. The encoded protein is CASSLVGYEQYF.

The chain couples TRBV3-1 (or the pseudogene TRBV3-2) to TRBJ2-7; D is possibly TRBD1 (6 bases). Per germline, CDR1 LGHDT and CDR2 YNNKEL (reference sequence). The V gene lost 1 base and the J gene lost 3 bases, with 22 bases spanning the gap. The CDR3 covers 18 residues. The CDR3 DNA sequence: TGTGCCAGCAGCCAAGTGATGGTAGGTACAGGGCCTCACTACGAGCAGTACTTC. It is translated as CASSQVMVGTGPHYEQYF.

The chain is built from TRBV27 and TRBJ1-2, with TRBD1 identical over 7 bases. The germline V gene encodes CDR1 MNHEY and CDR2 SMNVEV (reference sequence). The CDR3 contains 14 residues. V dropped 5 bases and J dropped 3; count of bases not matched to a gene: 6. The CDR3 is CASSISDRDYGYTF. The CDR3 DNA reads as TGTGCCAGCAGTATTTCAGACAGGGACTATGGCTACACCTTC.

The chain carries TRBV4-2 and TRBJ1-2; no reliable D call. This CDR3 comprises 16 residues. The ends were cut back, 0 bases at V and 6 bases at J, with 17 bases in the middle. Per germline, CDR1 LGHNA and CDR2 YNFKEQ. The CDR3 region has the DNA TGTGCCAGCAGCCAAGAACAACTGAACTCGATGAATGGCTACACCTTC. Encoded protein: CASSQEQLNSMNGYTF.

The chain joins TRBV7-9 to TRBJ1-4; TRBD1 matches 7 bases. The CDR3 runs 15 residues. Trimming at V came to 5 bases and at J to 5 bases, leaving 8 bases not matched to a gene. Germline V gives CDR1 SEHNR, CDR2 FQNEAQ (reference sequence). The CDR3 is CASSPSTGLNEKLFF. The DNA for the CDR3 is TGTGCCAGCAGCCCCTCGACAGGGTTAAATGAAAAACTGTTTTTT.

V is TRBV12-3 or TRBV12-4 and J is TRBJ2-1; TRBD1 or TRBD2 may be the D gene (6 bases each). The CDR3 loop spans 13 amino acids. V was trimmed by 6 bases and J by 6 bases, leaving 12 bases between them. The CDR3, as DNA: TGTGCCAGCAGAGAGGGGGGCCCCAATGAGCAGTTCTTC. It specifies CASREGGPNEQFF.

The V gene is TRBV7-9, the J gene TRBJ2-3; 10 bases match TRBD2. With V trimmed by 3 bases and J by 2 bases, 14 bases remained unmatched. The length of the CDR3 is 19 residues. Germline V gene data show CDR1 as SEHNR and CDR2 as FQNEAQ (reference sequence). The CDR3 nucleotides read TGTGCCAGCAGCTTCGGCCTAGCGGGGGACCTCGACCTCACAGATACGCAGTATTTT. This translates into CASSFGLAGDLDLTDTQYF.

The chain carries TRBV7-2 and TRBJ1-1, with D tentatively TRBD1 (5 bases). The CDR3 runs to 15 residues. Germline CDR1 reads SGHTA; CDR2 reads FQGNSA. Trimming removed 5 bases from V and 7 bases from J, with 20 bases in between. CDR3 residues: CASSRALGGKGEAFF. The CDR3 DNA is TGTGCCAGCAGCCGGGCGTTGGGGGGTAAAGGTGAAGCTTTCTTT.

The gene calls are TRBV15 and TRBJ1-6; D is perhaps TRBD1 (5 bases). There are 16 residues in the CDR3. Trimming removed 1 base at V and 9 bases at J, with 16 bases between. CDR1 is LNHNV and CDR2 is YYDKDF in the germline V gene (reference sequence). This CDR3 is CATSRGRAGRGSPLHF. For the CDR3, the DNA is TGTGCCACCAGCAGAGGGCGGGCAGGGAGAGGTTCACCCCTCCACTTT.